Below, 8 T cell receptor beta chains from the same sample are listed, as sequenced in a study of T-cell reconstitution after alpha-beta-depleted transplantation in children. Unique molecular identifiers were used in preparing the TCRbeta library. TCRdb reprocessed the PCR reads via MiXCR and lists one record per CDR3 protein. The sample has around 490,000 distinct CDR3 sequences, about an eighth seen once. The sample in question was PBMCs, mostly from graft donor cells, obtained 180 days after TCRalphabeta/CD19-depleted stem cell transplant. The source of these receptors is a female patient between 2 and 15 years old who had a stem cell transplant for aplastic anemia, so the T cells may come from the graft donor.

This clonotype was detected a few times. CDR3 bases: TGTGCCAGCAGTTTATGGGGTTACGGGGAGCTGTTTTTT. It specifies CASSLWGYGELFF. V usage is TRBV28 and J usage is TRBJ2-2; D call uncertain. Germline V gene lookup returns CDR1 MDHEN and CDR2 SYDVKM. This CDR3 region has 13 residues. V was shortened by 0 bases and J by 7 bases, with 6 bases between the two germline ends. Complete variable domain (other parts from reference TRBV28 and TRBJ2-2): DVKVTQSSRYLVKRTGEKVFLECVQDMDHENMFWYRQDPGLGLRLIYFSYDVKMKEKGDIPEGYSVSREKKERFSLILESASTNQTSMYLCASSLWGYGELFFGEGSRLTVL.

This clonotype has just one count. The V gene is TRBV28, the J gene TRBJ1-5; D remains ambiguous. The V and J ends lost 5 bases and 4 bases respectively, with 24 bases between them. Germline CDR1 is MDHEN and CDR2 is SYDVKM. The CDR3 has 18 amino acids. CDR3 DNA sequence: TGTGCCAGCAGTGCCCCCCCCCAGGTGGGCTGGTTTAATCAGCCCCAGCATTTT. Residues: CASSAPPQVGWFNQPQHF.

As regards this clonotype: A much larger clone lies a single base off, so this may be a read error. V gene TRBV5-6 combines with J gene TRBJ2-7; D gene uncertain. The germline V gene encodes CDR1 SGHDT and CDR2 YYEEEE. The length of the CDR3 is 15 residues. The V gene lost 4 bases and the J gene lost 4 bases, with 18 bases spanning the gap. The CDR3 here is CASSPLAQRLYEQYF. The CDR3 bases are TGTGCCAGCAGCCCTCTCGCACAGAGACTTTACGAGCAGTACTTC.

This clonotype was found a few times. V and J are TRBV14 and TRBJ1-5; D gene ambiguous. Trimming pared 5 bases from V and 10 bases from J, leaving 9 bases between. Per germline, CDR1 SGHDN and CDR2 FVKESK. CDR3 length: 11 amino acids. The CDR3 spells CASSGRGPQHF. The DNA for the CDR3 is TGTGCCAGCAGCGGCCGGGGACCCCAGCATTTT.

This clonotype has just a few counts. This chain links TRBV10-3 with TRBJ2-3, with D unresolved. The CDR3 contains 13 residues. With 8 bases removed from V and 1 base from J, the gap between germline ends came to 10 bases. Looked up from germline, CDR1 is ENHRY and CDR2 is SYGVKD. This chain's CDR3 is CAISGSGTDTQYF. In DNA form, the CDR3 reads TGTGCCATCTCCGGCAGTGGCACAGATACGCAGTATTTT.

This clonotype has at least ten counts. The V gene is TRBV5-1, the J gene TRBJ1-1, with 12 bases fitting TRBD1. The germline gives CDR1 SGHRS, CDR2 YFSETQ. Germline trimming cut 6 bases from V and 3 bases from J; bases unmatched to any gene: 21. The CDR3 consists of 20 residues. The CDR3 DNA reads TGCGCCAGCAAAACCGTTCCGACCGGGACAGGGGGCATAGGAGACACTGAAGCTTTCTTT. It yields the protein CASKTVPTGTGGIGDTEAFF. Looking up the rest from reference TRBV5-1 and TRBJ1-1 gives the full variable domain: KAGVTQTPRYLIKTRGQQVTLSCSPISGHRSVSWYQQTPGQGLQFLFEYFSETQRNKGNFPGRFSGRQFSNSRSEMNVSTLELGDSALYLCASKTVPTGTGGIGDTEAFFGQGTRLTVV.

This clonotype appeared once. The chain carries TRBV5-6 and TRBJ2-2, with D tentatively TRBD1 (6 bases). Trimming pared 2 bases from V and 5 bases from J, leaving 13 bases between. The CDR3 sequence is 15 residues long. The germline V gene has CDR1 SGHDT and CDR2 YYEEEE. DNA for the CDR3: TGTGCCAGCAGCTTTCCCAGGGGTAGAACCGGGGAGCTGTTTTTT. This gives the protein CASSFPRGRTGELFF.

The CDR3 sequence: CASSQGAIGDRAYEQYF. Written as DNA, the CDR3 is TGCGCCAGCAGCCAAGGCGCTATCGGGGACAGGGCCTACGAGCAGTACTTC. The rearrangement links TRBV4-1 to TRBJ2-7; 9 nucleotides agree with TRBD1. The junction had 9 bases not matched to a gene; V was cut back by 1 base and J by 2 bases. Germline V gene sequence: CDR1 MGHRA, CDR2 YSYEKL. The CDR3 runs to 17 residues.